This record looks at one T cell receptor beta chain sequence and its context. As originally analysed: Counts of nucleated cells, estimated from reference gene primer amplification, were obtained. This table comes from immunoSEQ multiplex PCR, and its TCRdb copy is limited to in-frame clones, with some not included. That table is the source of V, J and clone size, and D and trimming were worked out from the DNA. Of 9,000 to 10,000 clones listed, around 77% are singletons. This sample stems from a study of blood T cell repertoires in COVID-19. Study-level background: Samples came from the United States, Italy and Spain, spanning acute and convalescent COVID-19. T cells, B-cell-depleted T cells, or PBMCs supplied cDNA or gDNA.

The material sequenced was peripheral blood. The TCR sequence derives from a human donor in a cohort sampled during active COVID-19.

The CDR3 bases are TGTGCCAGCAGAGGTTCCTTGCTGGACCGGGGATATGAGGGCTACACCTTC. Translating gives CASRGSLLDRGYEGYTF. The chain has TRBV2 and TRBJ1-2, with D unclear. The germline V gene has CDR1 SNHLY and CDR2 FYNNEI. V lost 6 bases to trimming and J lost 8 bases, with 28 bases between them. The length of the CDR3 is 17 residues.